These 14 T cell receptor beta chains were all obtained from the same sample, sequenced in a study of blood T cell repertoires in COVID-19. Some clones are missing from TCRdb's copy, which holds only in-frame ones; the method was immunoSEQ multiplex PCR. The sample consists of nearly 350,000 clones, 83% of them appearing once. Sequenced: peripheral blood. The receptors come from a man aged 30 to 45 with active or convalescent COVID-19.

This clone was recorded only once. V is TRBV6-4 and J is TRBJ2-7; 7 nucleotides align to TRBD2. The germline V gene encodes CDR1 MRHNA and CDR2 SNTAGT. The CDR3 covers 17 residues. Trimming removed 2 bases from V and 6 bases from J; junction bases left unmatched: 16. The CDR3 nucleotides read TGTGCCAGCAGTGACCTCAGGGTTTGCGGGAGACCCCTCGAGCAGTACTTC. Its translation is CASSDLRVCGRPLEQYF.

The chain has TRBV29-1 and TRBJ1-1, with D possibly being TRBD1 (6 bases). The V gene's germline CDR1 is SQVTM and CDR2 ANQGSEA. Trimming removed 4 bases from V and 6 bases from J, with 12 bases in between. The CDR3 is 12 residues long. CDR3 amino acids: CSVAYRVAEAFF. The CDR3, as DNA: TGCAGCGTTGCCTACAGGGTGGCTGAAGCTTTCTTT.

As DNA, the CDR3 is TGTGCCAGCAGTTTCCTCACACCCACCGGGGAGCTGTTTTTT. Its protein is CASSFLTPTGELFF. The rearrangement links TRBV28 to TRBJ2-2, with unresolved D. From germline, CDR1 is MDHEN and CDR2 SYDVKM. Deletions cut 3 bases from V and 4 bases from J, with 9 bases between. This CDR3 region has 14 residues.

The rearrangement links TRBV6-2 or TRBV6-3 to TRBJ2-5; 8 bases align to TRBD2. Germline trimming cut 2 bases from V and 1 base from J; bases unmatched to any gene: 3. Per germline, CDR1 MNHEY and CDR2 SVGEGT. CDR3 length equals 15 residues. The CDR3: CASSYGGRLQETQYF. CDR3 in DNA: TGTGCCAGCAGTTACGGCGGGAGGCTCCAAGAGACCCAGTACTTC.

This clone has just a few counts. The chain links TRBV19 to TRBJ2-2; 9 bases align to TRBD1. Germline CDR1 reads LNHDA; CDR2 reads SQIVND (reference sequence). V lost 5 bases, J lost 0 bases, and 10 bases stayed unmatched. The CDR3 length is 18 residues. The CDR3 DNA is TGTGCCAGTAGTCCAGAGACAGGGGGACCAGCGAACACCGGGGAGCTGTTTTTT. Its protein product is CASSPETGGPANTGELFF. Supplemented by reference TRBV19 and TRBJ2-2, the full variable domain reads DGGITQSPKYLFRKEGQNVTLSCEQNLNHDAMYWYRQDPGQGLRLIYYSQIVNDFQKGDIAEGYSVSREKKESFPLTVTSAQKNPTAFYLCASSPETGGPANTGELFFGEGSRLTVL.

The gene calls are TRBV29-1 and TRBJ2-3, with TRBD2 matching 8 bases. The CDR3 is 16 amino acids. Unmatched junction bases numbered 11, after V lost 5 bases and J lost 1 base. Germline CDR1 is SQVTM and CDR2 is ANQGSEA. The DNA of the CDR3 is TGCAGCGTTCGAGCGGGGGCCTTCCAAGGCACAGATACGCAGTATTTT. This sequence encodes CSVRAGAFQGTDTQYF.

The sample holds a few counts of this clone. This CDR3 is CASSPQGLGYGYTF. The DNA for the CDR3 is TGTGCCAGCAGCCCGCAGGGATTGGGCTATGGCTACACCTTC. The V and J genes are TRBV11-3 and TRBJ1-2, with a possible D match to TRBD1 (5 bases). The CDR3 length is 14 residues. CDR1 is SGHNT, CDR2 YENEEA, per germline. Trimming took 5 bases from V and 4 from J, leaving 14 bases between them. The whole variable domain, remainder taken from reference TRBV11-3 and TRBJ1-2, is EAGVVQSPRYKIIEKKQPVAFWCNPISGHNTLYWYLQNLGQGPELLIRYENEEAVDDSQLPKDRFSAERLKGVDSTLKIQPAELGDSAVYLCASSPQGLGYGYTFGSGTRLTVV.

V is TRBV4-1 and J is TRBJ2-7, with TRBD1 matching over 9 bases. V trimming: 4 bases; J trimming: 2 bases; junction bases outside the gene matches: 9. Germline-derived CDR1 and CDR2 are MGHRA and YSYEKL. This CDR3 has 16 amino acids. Here the CDR3 DNA reads TGCGCCAGCAGCCCCATTACGGGACAGGGACCCTACGAGCAGTACTTC. Translated: CASSPITGQGPYEQYF.

The chain combines TRBV28 with TRBJ2-3, with 8 positions matching TRBD2. The CDR3 sequence is 17 residues long. J was trimmed by 3 bases and V by 8 bases; bases with no gene match: 16. The germline V gene encodes CDR1 MDHEN and CDR2 SYDVKM. This CDR3 is CASLKRSPGGITDTQYF. DNA for the CDR3: TGTGCCAGCCTCAAAAGGTCCCCGGGAGGGATTACAGATACGCAGTATTTT. The whole variable domain, filled in from reference TRBV28 and TRBJ2-3, reads DVKVTQSSRYLVKRTGEKVFLECVQDMDHENMFWYRQDPGLGLRLIYFSYDVKMKEKGDIPEGYSVSREKKERFSLILESASTNQTSMYLCASLKRSPGGITDTQYFGPGTRLTVL.

V usage is TRBV4-3 and J usage is TRBJ2-7; 8 nucleotides align to TRBD2. This CDR3 is built from 16 residues. V dropped 0 bases and J dropped 0; count of bases not matched to a gene: 4. Germline V CDR1 and CDR2: LGHNA, YSLEER. The CDR3 bases are TGCGCCAGCAGCCAAGATACAGCGGGAGACTCCTACGAGCAGTACTTC. Translated, it gives CASSQDTAGDSYEQYF.

This clone was seen once. The CDR3 bases are TGTGCCAGCAGCTTAGTAGCGGCAGGCCGAGGCTACACCTTC. Translating it yields CASSLVAAGRGYTF. The chain recombines TRBV11-2 with TRBJ1-2; D not resolved. The CDR3 is 14 amino acids. The germline gives CDR1 SGHAT, CDR2 FQNNGV. V gave up 1 base and J gave up 8 bases, with 14 bases separating them.

The chain's CDR3 is CASSSKNTEAFF. DNA of the CDR3: TGTGCCAGCAGTAGTAAGAACACTGAAGCTTTCTTT. The chain joins TRBV11-2 to TRBJ1-1; D is undetermined. CDR3 length equals 12 residues. Per the germline V gene, CDR1 is SGHAT and CDR2 is FQNNGV. Trimming took off 6 bases at V and 1 base at J, with 6 bases between the two ends. Full variable domain (outside the CDR3, taken from reference TRBV11-2 and TRBJ1-1): EAGVAQSPRYKIIEKRQSVAFWCNPISGHATLYWYQQILGQGPKLLIQFQNNGVVDDSQLPKDRFSAERLKGVDSTLKIQPAKLEDSAVYLCASSSKNTEAFFGQGTRLTVV.

The chain couples TRBV3-1 (or the pseudogene TRBV3-2) to TRBJ1-5; D gene ambiguous. From germline, CDR1 is LGHDT and CDR2 YNNKEL (reference sequence). The CDR3 loop spans 13 amino acids. V lost 0 bases and J 9 bases, leaving 9 bases between the germline ends. DNA of the CDR3: TGTGCCAGCAGCCAAGATGTCTTGAGGCCCCAGCATTTT. Amino acids: CASSQDVLRPQHF.

In nucleotides, the CDR3 is TGTGCCACCAGTGAAGCGGGGCCAGGAAATGAGCAGTTCTTC. Residues: CATSEAGPGNEQFF. The chain has TRBV24-1 and TRBJ2-1; 7 bases fit TRBD2. The CDR3 length is 14 residues. Trimming removed 4 bases from V and 7 bases from J; junction bases left unmatched: 6. Germline V lookup: CDR1 KGHDR, CDR2 SFDVKD.